Reported below is one T cell receptor beta chain. Its antigen is undetermined. Sequenced by immunoSEQ multiplex PCR; TCRdb stores in-frame clones only, minus some. Counted here are 76,000 or so clones, about 82% occurring once; the ten biggest clones make up less than 6.5%. The record originates from a study of PD-1 blockade in mismatch repair-deficient tumors. Overall study results and limits: Rapid post-treatment expansion, then contraction, generally preceding radiologic response, marked tumor-resident clones.

Germline V CDR1 and CDR2: SGDLS, YYNGEE. This CDR3 contains 15 residues. V was pared by 4 bases and J by 2 bases, with 9 bases of the junction left unmatched. Sequencing was performed on peripheral blood, taken 44 weeks after starting pembrolizumab. The clonotype originates from an adult with mismatch repair-deficient cancer. The chain is built from TRBV9 and TRBJ2-7, with 7 bases aligning to TRBD1. CDR3 loop: CASSRTGFTTYEQYF. DNA for the CDR3: TGTGCCAGCAGCAGGACAGGATTCACCACCTACGAGCAGTACTTC.